The rows below give T cell receptor beta chains drawn from one sample of a study of T cells in Graves' hyperthyroidism and ophthalmopathy. TCRdb independently ran MiXCR on the multiplex PCR reads; one entry per CDR3 protein. The table has over 45,000 distinct CDR3 sequences, about half seen once; the top ten hold approximately 30%. The sample taken for sequencing was peripheral blood or thyroid tissue (not recorded which). These TCRs come from a woman aged 45 to 65 with Graves' hyperthyroidism. The CDR3 runs from the conserved cysteine through the conserved F or W. D genes are given only for firm matches. Size values are once, few and many counts, or a class for expanded clones, and some rows have none.

J,size,length,V,D,CDR3,DNA
TRBJ2-7,NA,13,TRBV7-7,NA,CASSPAVGGEQYF,TGTGCTAGCAGCCCCGCCGTCGGGGGCGAGCAGTACTTC
TRBJ2-5,NA,18,TRBV7-2,TRBD2,CASSYTGLAGGPEETQYF,TGTGCCAGCAGCTACACGGGACTAGCGGGAGGGCCGGAAGAGACCCAGTACTTC
TRBJ1-6,once,17,TRBV29-1,TRBD1,CSVEDTRGGQRNSPLHF,TGCAGCGTTGAAGATACTAGGGGGGGACAGCGTAATTCACCCCTCCACTTT
TRBJ1-6,many,16,TRBV28,TRBD1,CASSSPGTGLNSPLHF,TGTGCCAGCAGTTCCCCCGGGACAGGGCTTAATTCACCCCTCCACTTT
TRBJ1-2,many,16,TRBV19,NA,CASSRSPQSLDWGYTF,TGTGCCAGTAGTCGTTCCCCGCAGTCCCTCGACTGGGGCTACACCTTC
TRBJ2-6,NA,18,TRBV2,NA,CASSHDLRDTGTANVLTF,TGTGCCAGCTCACACGACCTCCGGGACACGGGGACGGCCAACGTCCTGACTTTC
TRBJ2-3,many,14,TRBV19,NA,CASSVGPHTDTQYF,TGTGCCAGTAGTGTGGGACCACACACAGATACGCAGTATTTT
TRBJ2-7,many,11,TRBV2,NA,CASGVGYEQYF,TGTGCCTCCGGAGTCGGGTACGAGCAGTACTTC
TRBJ2-5,NA,17,TRBV29-1,TRBD2,CSVDLGTSGSLQETQYF,TGCAGCGTTGACCTGGGGACTAGCGGGAGCCTCCAAGAGACCCAGTACTTC
TRBJ1-5,many,13,TRBV20-1,NA,CSARDYSNQPQHF,TGCAGTGCTAGAGATTATAGCAATCAGCCCCAGCATTTT
TRBJ2-7,NA,13,TRBV27,NA,CASSPGGANEQYF,TGTGCCAGCAGTCCAGGTGGGGCCAACGAGCAGTACTTC
TRBJ2-7,once,13,TRBV11-1,NA,CASSPREFCEQYF,TGTGCCAGCAGCCCCCGGGAGTTCTGCGAGCAGTACTTC
TRBJ1-2,many,13,TRBV29-1,TRBD1,CSVGTGVVYGYTF,TGCAGCGTTGGGACAGGGGTGGTCTATGGCTACACCTTC
TRBJ1-1,NA,11,TRBV29-1,TRBD1,CSAGQGTEAFF,TGCAGCGCGGGACAGGGCACTGAAGCTTTCTTT
TRBJ1-1,NA,13,TRBV10-3,NA,CAIKSGMNTEAFF,TGTGCCATCAAAAGTGGCATGAACACTGAAGCTTTCTTT
TRBJ1-1,NA,17,TRBV5-1,NA,CASSWGTVSRGNTEAFF,TGCGCCAGCAGCTGGGGTACTGTGAGTCGGGGGAACACTGAAGCTTTCTTT
TRBJ1-2,NA,13,TRBV29-1,NA,CSVERRRNYGYTF,TGCAGCGTTGAGAGGAGGCGGAACTATGGCTACACCTTC
TRBJ2-2,NA,15,TRBV7-2,NA,CASSLIGYPPGSCFF,NA
TRBJ1-2,many,14,TRBV28,TRBD1,CASSFGTGTSGYTF,TGTGCCAGCAGTTTCGGGACAGGGACCTCTGGCTACACCTTC
TRBJ1-2,many,14,TRBV7-3,NA,CASSLSGGEGGYTF,TGTGCCAGCAGCCTTTCGGGGGGCGAGGGTGGCTACACCTTC
TRBJ1-4,NA,16,TRBV10-3,NA,CAIRAAGHGQNEKLFF,TGTGCCATCAGGGCCGCAGGTCACGGCCAGAATGAAAAACTGTTTTTT
TRBJ2-5,NA,23,TRBV2,NA,CASKGSYSNQPQHFGGYQETQYF,NA
TRBJ2-5,many,14,TRBV20-1,NA,CSAGFEGRGETQYF,TGCAGTGCTGGCTTTGAGGGCCGTGGAGAGACCCAGTACTTC
TRBJ2-2,many,21,TRBV24-1,TRBD2,CATSDPPRLAGGHIDTGELFF,TGTGCCACCAGTGACCCCCCCCGACTAGCGGGAGGCCACATCGACACCGGGGAGCTGTTTTTT
TRBJ2-2,NA,17,TRBV24-1,TRBD1,CATSDLRTGGEGGELFF,TGTGCCACCAGTGATTTGCGCACAGGGGGCGAAGGCGGGGAGCTGTTTTTT
TRBJ2-3,NA,14,TRBV2,NA,CASSPRRSTDTQYF,TGTGCCAGCAGTCCCCGACGGAGCACAGATACGCAGTATTTT
TRBJ1-5,NA,14,TRBV15,NA,CATSPRGRNQPQHF,TGTGCCACCAGCCCCCGTGGCCGCAATCAGCCCCAGCATTTT
TRBJ1-1,medium-sized,12,TRBV2,NA,CATERMNTEAFF,TGTGCCACGGAGAGGATGAACACTGAAGCTTTCTTT
TRBJ1-2,NA,11,TRBV6-6,NA,CASRRGDGYTF,TGTGCCAGCAGGAGGGGCGATGGCTACACCTTC
TRBJ1-2,medium-sized,14,TRBV25-1,NA,CASSEYGGIGGYTF,TGTGCCAGCAGTGAATATGGAGGAATAGGCGGCTACACCTTC
TRBJ1-1,many,17,TRBV20-1,TRBD1,CSAAHPGTGAMNTEAFF,TGCAGTGCAGCACATCCCGGGACAGGGGCCATGAACACTGAAGCTTTCTTT
TRBJ2-7,NA,12,TRBV28,TRBD1,CASSQPGQKSLF,TGTGCCAGCAGCCAGCCGGGACAGAAATCCTTATTC
TRBJ1-1,many,12,TRBV29-1,NA,CSVDRLNTEASF,TGCAGCGTCGACAGGTTGAACACTGAAGCTTCCTTT
TRBJ1-4,many,16,TRBV19,TRBD1,CASSYSYRGRNEKLFF,TGTGCCAGTAGTTACAGCTACAGGGGGCGGAATGAAAAACTGTTTTTT
TRBJ2-7,NA,15,TRBV7-9,NA,CASSASGRNLYEQYF,TGTGCCAGCAGTGCCAGCGGTAGGAATCTCTACGAGCAGTACTTC
TRBJ2-7,medium-sized,13,TRBV29-1,NA,CSVEDTRGYEQYF,TGCAGCGTTGAAGATACTAGGGGCTACGAGCAGTACTTC
TRBJ2-2,NA,13,TRBV6-1,NA,CASRRDLTGELFF,TGTGCCAGTAGGCGGGACCTCACCGGGGAGCTGTTTTTT
TRBJ1-2,NA,14,TRBV7-9,NA,CASNQSRDFYSYTF,TGTGCCAGCAACCAGTCCAGGGACTTCTATAGCTACACCTTC
TRBJ1-2,many,13,TRBV7-9,NA,CASSPSLAYGYTF,TGTGCCAGCAGCCCAAGTCTGGCCTATGGCTACACCTTC
TRBJ2-7,NA,13,TRBV19,TRBD1,CASWDRVAYEQYF,TGTGCCTCCTGGGACAGGGTTGCCTACGAGCAGTACTTC
TRBJ2-2,many,15,TRBV20-1,NA,CSANTGGVHTGELFF,TGCAGTGCAAACACAGGGGGGGTACATACCGGGGAGCTGTTTTTT
TRBJ2-7,NA,16,TRBV20-1,TRBD1,CSARPGTDLDSYEQHF,TGCAGTGCTAGGCCCGGGACAGACCTAGACTCCTACGAGCAGCACTTC
TRBJ2-6,many,14,TRBV10-3,NA,CAISGLSGANVLTF,TGTGCCATCAGTGGCCTCTCTGGGGCCAACGTCCTGACTTTC
TRBJ2-7,many,15,TRBV28,TRBD2,CASSLTSGLYYEQYF,TGTGCCAGCAGTTTGACTAGCGGGCTTTACTACGAGCAGTACTTC
TRBJ2-5,NA,12,TRBV2,TRBD1,CASVGQAETQYF,TGTGCCAGCGTTGGACAGGCGGAGACCCAGTACTTC
TRBJ2-5,few,12,TRBV6-1,TRBD2,CASRAGGETQYF,TGTGCCAGCCGGGCGGGGGGCGAGACCCAGTACTTC
TRBJ1-2,many,16,TRBV19,NA,CASSSSPGTPLSGYTF,TGTGCCAGTAGCTCATCCCCCGGGACACCCCTGAGTGGCTACACCTTC
TRBJ1-5,NA,16,TRBV7-8,TRBD1,CASSAQLTGAHQPQHF,TGTGCCAGCAGCGCCCAGCTGACAGGGGCCCATCAGCCCCAGCATTTT
TRBJ2-7,many,12,TRBV28,NA,CASSSTVYEQYF,TGTGCCAGCAGTTCGACAGTTTACGAGCAGTACTTC
TRBJ1-6,many,13,TRBV7-6,NA,CAGSLDYNSPLHF,TGTGCCGGCAGCTTAGATTATAATTCACCCCTCCACTTT
TRBJ1-2,many,14,TRBV10-3,NA,CAITKGGDNYGYTF,TGTGCCATCACCAAGGGGGGGGATAACTATGGCTACACCTTC
TRBJ1-6,NA,21,TRBV10-2,TRBD1,CASSTPGQGRPTSSYNSPLHF,TGCGCCAGCAGTACACCGGGACAGGGGAGACCAACGAGCTCCTATAATTCACCCCTCCACTTT
TRBJ2-7,NA,14,TRBV25-1,NA,CASSPTRELSERYF,TGTGCCAGCAGCCCCACCAGGGAATTAAGCGAGCGGTACTTC